A single sample is the source of the 9 T cell receptor beta chains below, sequenced in a study of cytomegalovirus exposure and HLA in healthy donors. The PCR ran on 60 Vbeta and 13 Jbeta primers. Sequencing used immunoSEQ multiplex PCR; TCRdb keeps in-frame clones, though not all of them. Of roughly 190,000 clones listed, approximately 87% are singletons. Sequencing was performed on PBMCs. The origin of the receptors is a man between 25 and 39 years old in good health and CMV-seronegative.

The J gene is TRBJ1-2, the V gene TRBV9, with D tentatively TRBD1 (6 bases). CDR1 and CDR2 from the germline V gene are SGDLS and YYNGEE. Between the trimmed V and J ends, which lost 0 bases and 8 bases, there was a span of 17 bases. CDR3 length equals 15 residues. The CDR3 nucleotides read TGTGCCAGCAGCGTAGCTCCGACAGGAACGGGAGGCTACACCTTC. Amino acid sequence: CASSVAPTGTGGYTF.

The chain employs TRBV4-3 and TRBJ1-1, with D possibly matching TRBD1 (5 bases). The CDR3 covers 13 residues. V lost 0 bases and J 6 bases, leaving 8 bases between the germline ends. Germline V lookup: CDR1 LGHNA, CDR2 YSLEER. The CDR3 is CASSQEAGSEAFF. Written as DNA, the CDR3 is TGCGCCAGCAGCCAAGAGGCAGGGTCTGAAGCTTTCTTT.

There are a few counts of this clone. The CDR3 is CASSQGVSEAFF. The CDR3 bases are TGTGCCAGCAGTCAGGGGGTATCTGAAGCTTTCTTT. The rearrangement uses TRBV5-4 and TRBJ1-1; 7 positions agree with TRBD1. J was trimmed by 6 bases and V by 5 bases; bases with no gene match: 4. There are 12 residues in the CDR3. The germline V gene has CDR1 SGHNT and CDR2 YYREEE (reference sequence).

CDR3 sequence (DNA): TGCGCCAGCAGCCAAGATCCCCCAGGGGCGGGCTCCTACGAGCAGTACTTC. It encodes CASSQDPPGAGSYEQYF. The gene calls are TRBV4-3 and TRBJ2-7; possible D gene TRBD1, 6 bases. V gave up 0 bases and J gave up 0 bases, with 15 bases separating them. The CDR3 has 17 amino acids. Germline CDR1 reads LGHNA; CDR2 reads YSLEER.

The gene calls are TRBV27 and TRBJ2-1, with a tentative D call TRBD2 (5 bases). Trimming left V 4 bases short and J 4 bases short, with 17 bases between. The CDR3 totals 16 residues. CDR1 is MNHEY, CDR2 SMNVEV, per germline (reference sequence). CDR3 amino acids: CASSSLANRMYNEQFF. The CDR3 DNA reads as TGTGCCAGCAGTTCCCTAGCAAACCGTATGTACAATGAGCAGTTCTTC.

V is TRBV7-8 and J is TRBJ1-5, with D possibly matching TRBD1 (6 bases). The V end was cut by 1 base, the J end by 5 bases, with 9 bases between. The germline V gene encodes CDR1 SGHVS and CDR2 FQNEAQ. The CDR3 totals 14 residues. CDR3 nucleotide sequence: TGTGCCAGCAGCTTAGGGACAGTTTATCAGCCCCAGCATTTT. Its translation is CASSLGTVYQPQHF.

The chain recombines TRBV27 with TRBJ2-5; D gene ambiguous. Germline V gene data show CDR1 as MNHEY and CDR2 as SMNVEV (reference sequence). The CDR3 is 14 residues long. V gave up 3 bases and J gave up 4 bases, with 12 bases separating them. The CDR3 here is CASSFESGRETQYF. The CDR3 nucleotides are TGTGCCAGCAGTTTTGAGTCAGGAAGAGAGACCCAGTACTTC.

The chain is built from TRBV9 and TRBJ1-1; D perhaps matches TRBD1 (5 bases). Trimming removed 0 bases at V and 6 bases at J, with 12 bases between. CDR1 is SGDLS, CDR2 YYNGEE, per germline. This CDR3 region has 14 residues. The CDR3, as DNA: TGTGCCAGCAGCGTAGTCAATTGGGGGGCTGAAGCTTTCTTT. Residues: CASSVVNWGAEAFF.

The chain joins TRBV28 to TRBJ1-1; tentative D call: TRBD1 (5 bases). The V end was cut by 8 bases, the J end by 4 bases, with 8 bases between. CDR1 and CDR2 from the germline V gene are MDHEN and SYDVKM. The CDR3 length is 11 residues. As DNA, the CDR3 is TGTGCCAGCGGGACTCTCACTGAAGCTTTCTTT. Encoded protein: CASGTLTEAFF.